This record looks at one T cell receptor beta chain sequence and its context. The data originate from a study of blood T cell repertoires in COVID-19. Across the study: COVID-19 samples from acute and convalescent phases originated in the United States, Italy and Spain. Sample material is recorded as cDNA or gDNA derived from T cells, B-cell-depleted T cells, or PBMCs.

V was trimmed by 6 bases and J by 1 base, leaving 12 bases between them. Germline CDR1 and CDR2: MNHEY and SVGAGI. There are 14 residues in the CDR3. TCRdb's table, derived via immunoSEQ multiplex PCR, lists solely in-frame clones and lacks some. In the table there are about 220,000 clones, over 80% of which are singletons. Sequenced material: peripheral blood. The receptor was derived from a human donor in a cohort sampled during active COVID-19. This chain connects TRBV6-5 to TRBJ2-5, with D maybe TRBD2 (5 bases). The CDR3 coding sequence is TGTGCCAGCAGCCAAAAGCGGATCCAAGAGACCCAGTACTTC. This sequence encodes CASSQKRIQETQYF.